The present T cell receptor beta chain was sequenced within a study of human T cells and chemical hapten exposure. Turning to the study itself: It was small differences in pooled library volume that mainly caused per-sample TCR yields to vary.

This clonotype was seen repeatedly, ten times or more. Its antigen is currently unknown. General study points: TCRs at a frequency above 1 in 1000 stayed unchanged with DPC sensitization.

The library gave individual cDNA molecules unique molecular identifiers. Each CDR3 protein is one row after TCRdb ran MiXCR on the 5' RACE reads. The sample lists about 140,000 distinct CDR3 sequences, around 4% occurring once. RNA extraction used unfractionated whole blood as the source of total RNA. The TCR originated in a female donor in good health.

The DNA of the CDR3 is TGTGCCAGCAGCTTATCTGTCGGGGAAAAGAACACTGAAGCTTTCTTT. Translated, it gives CASSLSVGEKNTEAFF. The chain is built from TRBV7-9 and TRBJ1-1; D is unclear. Trimming left V 2 bases short and J 1 base short, with 14 bases between. The length of the CDR3 is 16 residues. Germline loops: CDR1 SEHNR, CDR2 FQNEAQ (reference sequence). Full variable domain (missing parts from reference TRBV7-9 and TRBJ1-1): DTGVSQNPRHKITKRGQNVTFRCDPISEHNRLYWYRQTLGQGPEFLTYFQNEAQLEKSRLLSDRFSAERPKGSFSTLEIQRTEQGDSAMYLCASSLSVGEKNTEAFFGQGTRLTVV.